This T cell receptor (beta chain) was recovered during a study of response to subunit inactivated influenza vaccine. This clonotype was counted many times. The antigen remains undetermined. Via MiXCR, TCRdb re-called the RT-PCR reads, giving one row per CDR3 protein. The table shows 800,000 to 1,000,000 distinct CDR3 sequences, with around 20% occurring only once. Looked up from germline, CDR1 is SGHTA and CDR2 is FQGTGA. Trimming cost V 3 bases and J 1 base; bases outside gene matches: 2. CDR3 length: 15 residues. Study conclusions and caveats: Authors suggested few new T cells are recruited by each seasonal influenza vaccination.

The clonotype was recovered from a man in his forties or fifties who received an inactivated influenza vaccine. The chain has TRBV7-3 and TRBJ2-2, with 7 nucleotides matching TRBD2. The input for sequencing was PBMCs from blood, taken 4 to 6 days after vaccination. The CDR3 region is CASSLSSGNTGELFF. As DNA, the CDR3 is TGTGCCAGCAGCTTGTCTAGCGGGAACACCGGGGAGCTGTTTTTT.